The 25 T cell receptor beta chains below all came from one sample that was sequenced in a study of T cell responses to AZD1222 COVID-19 vaccine. Repertoires were generated with immunoSEQ multiplex PCR, while TCRdb's copy carries only in-frame clones and drops some. This table has 150,000 to 200,000 clones, 85% to 90% appearing once. The specimen was peripheral blood, collected on day 0 of AZD1222 vaccination. The receptor set was obtained from an adult in good health.

The chain uses TRBV7-2 and TRBJ1-5; weak D call: TRBD1 (5 bases). Germline V gives CDR1 SGHTA, CDR2 FQGNSA. CDR3 length: 15 amino acids. V lost 4 bases, J lost 4 bases, and 14 bases lay in between. CDR3: CASSSSGYGNQPQHF. The CDR3 coding sequence is TGTGCCAGCAGCTCTTCAGGGTATGGGAATCAGCCCCAGCATTTT.

The chain couples TRBV6-5 to TRBJ2-5; D gene uncertain. V dropped 0 bases and J dropped 2 bases, with 7 bases sitting between them. The CDR3 consists of 14 residues. Germline V gives CDR1 MNHEY, CDR2 SVGAGI. The CDR3 sequence is CASSYSSTQETQYF. For the CDR3, the DNA is TGTGCCAGCAGTTACTCTTCCACACAAGAGACCCAGTACTTC.

The CDR3 nucleotides are TGTGCCAGTAGTACCATCACGGGGACTGAAGCTTTCTTT. Protein: CASSTITGTEAFF. This sequence joins TRBV19 and TRBJ1-1, with D uncertain. The CDR3 covers 13 residues. Germline V CDR1 and CDR2: LNHDA, SQIVND (reference sequence). V lost 4 bases and J 5 bases, leaving 11 bases between the germline ends.

The chain recombines TRBV6-2 or TRBV6-3 with TRBJ1-1; D possibly corresponds to TRBD1 (6 bases). V was clipped by 6 bases and J by 4 bases, with 15 bases between them. The CDR3 sequence is 14 residues long. CDR1 MNHEY and CDR2 SVGEGT come from the germline V gene. CDR3 sequence reads: CASSLKGVGTEAFF. The CDR3 DNA sequence: TGTGCCAGCAGCCTGAAGGGGGTGGGCACTGAAGCTTTCTTT.

CDR3 coding DNA: TGTGCCAGCTCACCAGTCGTGGGCCCAGCGGAAGGCTACACCTTC. Amino acid sequence: CASSPVVGPAEGYTF. This chain connects TRBV18 to TRBJ1-2, with D uncertain. Germline CDR1 is KGHSH and CDR2 is LQKENI. CDR3 length: 15 amino acids. V was clipped by 2 bases and J by 8 bases, with 18 bases between them.

V gene TRBV29-1 combines with J gene TRBJ2-2, with D uncertain. With 4 bases removed from V and 0 bases from J, the gap between germline ends came to 9 bases. The germline gives CDR1 SQVTM, CDR2 ANQGSEA. The CDR3 has 14 amino acids. The CDR3 loop is CSVVKQTNTGELFF. The DNA of the CDR3 is TGCAGCGTTGTTAAACAGACGAACACCGGGGAGCTGTTTTTT.

The V and J genes are TRBV4-1 and TRBJ2-1; 8 bases are shared with TRBD2. CDR1 and CDR2 (germline): MGHRA, YSYEKL. CDR3 length equals 16 residues. The junction had 3 bases not matched to a gene; V was cut back by 0 bases and J by 2 bases. The DNA for the CDR3 is TGCGCCAGCAGCCAAGAACTGGGACTAGCCTACAATGAGCAGTTCTTC. Encoded protein: CASSQELGLAYNEQFF.

The rearrangement links TRBV28 to TRBJ1-2, with 9 bases lining up with TRBD1. V gave up 8 bases and J gave up 3 bases; unmatched junction bases: 13. This CDR3 has 16 residues. From germline, CDR1 is MDHEN and CDR2 SYDVKM. CDR3 region: CASRPTAGQGHYGYTF. CDR3 DNA sequence: TGTGCCAGCCGTCCAACCGCGGGACAGGGCCACTATGGCTACACCTTC.

The V call is TRBV29-1, the J call TRBJ1-4; no firm D call. V was clipped by 2 bases and J by 4 bases, with 8 bases between them. The V gene's germline CDR1 is SQVTM and CDR2 ANQGSEA. This CDR3 region has 13 residues. CDR3: CSVETDFNEKLFF. CDR3 coding DNA: TGCAGCGTTGAAACCGACTTTAATGAAAAACTGTTTTTT.

The chain is built from TRBV14 and TRBJ1-6; TRBD1 agrees at 8 bases. Germline V gene lookup returns CDR1 SGHDN and CDR2 FVKESK. This CDR3 region has 15 residues. The ends lost 1 base at V and 9 bases at J; junction bases unmatched: 5. The CDR3 bases are TGTGCCAGCAGCCAAGCGACAGGGGATCTTTCACCCCTCCACTTT. The encoded protein is CASSQATGDLSPLHF. The whole variable domain, filled in from reference TRBV14 and TRBJ1-6, reads EAGVTQFPSHSVIEKGQTVTLRCDPISGHDNLYWYRRVMGKEIKFLLHFVKESKQDESGMPNNRFLAERTGGTYSTLKVQPAELEDSGVYFCASSQATGDLSPLHFGNGTRLTVT.

V is TRBV12-3 or TRBV12-4 and J is TRBJ1-2, with TRBD1 as a possible D gene (5 bases). The CDR3 runs 12 residues. Trimming left V 3 bases short and J 7 bases short, with 9 bases between. CDR3 sequence reads: CASSLGDPGYTF. The CDR3 DNA reads TGTGCCAGCAGTTTGGGGGATCCTGGCTACACCTTC.

This clone showed up just once. The rearrangement uses TRBV18 and TRBJ1-1; D remains ambiguous. Germline CDR1 reads KGHSH; CDR2 reads LQKENI. This CDR3 region has 14 residues. V lost 4 bases and J 0 bases, leaving 9 bases between the germline ends. This CDR3 reads CASSLDWVNTEAFF. CDR3 in DNA: TGTGCCAGCTCACTAGATTGGGTGAACACTGAAGCTTTCTTT.

DNA for the CDR3: TGTGCCAGCAGAGGCGGAGGGGTCATCGGAAACACCATATATTTT. It yields the protein CASRGGGVIGNTIYF. The V call is TRBV28, the J call TRBJ1-3; D possibly corresponds to TRBD1 (5 bases). CDR1 and CDR2 from the germline V gene are MDHEN and SYDVKM. This CDR3 has 15 amino acids. V gave up 6 bases and J gave up 4 bases, with 16 bases separating them.

This clone has a handful of counts. The chain has TRBV6-1 and TRBJ1-6; no firm D call. The CDR3 covers 14 residues. The germline V and J ends were trimmed by 2 bases and 9 bases, with 11 bases remaining between them. Germline V lookup: CDR1 MNHNS, CDR2 SASEGT. CDR3 residues: CASSELGLGSPLHF. CDR3 nucleotides: TGTGCCAGCAGTGAACTGGGGTTGGGTTCACCCCTCCACTTT.

The chain uses TRBV29-1 and TRBJ2-2; D remains unclear. V was shortened by 6 bases and J by 0 bases, with 8 bases between the two germline ends. The CDR3 totals 13 residues. Germline-derived CDR1 and CDR2 are SQVTM and ANQGSEA. DNA for the CDR3: TGCAGCGTGGGTCCAGCGAACACCGGGGAGCTGTTTTTT. Amino acid sequence: CSVGPANTGELFF.

This sequence joins TRBV11-2 and TRBJ2-1; no clear D gene. The CDR3 is 14 residues long. Trimming pared 1 base from V and 7 bases from J, leaving 11 bases between. The germline V gene has CDR1 SGHAT and CDR2 FQNNGV. As DNA, the CDR3 is TGTGCCAGCAGCTTAGTCGGGTTCTCAAATGAGCAGTTCTTC. This translates into CASSLVGFSNEQFF.

Here the CDR3 DNA reads TGTGCCAGCAGCCCCTCGACAGGGATGAATGAGCAGTTCTTC. Encoded protein: CASSPSTGMNEQFF. V is TRBV7-9 and J is TRBJ2-1; TRBD1 agrees at 7 bases. CDR3 length: 14 residues. V was clipped by 5 bases and J by 7 bases; unmatched bases: 8. Looked up from germline, CDR1 is SEHNR and CDR2 is FQNEAQ (reference sequence).

The chain employs TRBV2 and TRBJ2-3; 7 bases match TRBD1. The germline CDR1 and CDR2 sequences are SNHLY and FYNNEI. Unmatched junction bases numbered 8, after V lost 4 bases and J lost 7 bases. The CDR3 totals 14 residues. The CDR3 DNA follows: TGTGCCAGCAGTGCAGAGGGGGCCAGATATACGCAGTATTTT. It codes for CASSAEGARYTQYF.

The rearrangement uses TRBV28 and TRBJ2-3, with D perhaps TRBD2 (6 bases). Deletions cut 3 bases from V and 6 bases from J, with 13 bases between. CDR3 length equals 14 residues. CDR1 and CDR2 (germline): MDHEN, SYDVKM. As DNA, the CDR3 is TGTGCCAGCAGTTTTCGGGGGAGTTTGGATACGCAGTATTTT. This sequence encodes CASSFRGSLDTQYF.

V gene TRBV19 combines with J gene TRBJ2-2, with D tentatively TRBD1 or TRBD2 (7 bases each). This CDR3 has 18 amino acids. Germline V gene lookup returns CDR1 LNHDA and CDR2 SQIVND (reference sequence). V lost 3 bases to trimming and J lost 3 bases, with 20 bases between them. CDR3 in amino acids: CASSISGGGAVDTGELFF. The DNA for the CDR3 is TGTGCCAGTAGTATCTCAGGGGGGGGTGCGGTGGACACCGGGGAGCTGTTTTTT.

V usage is TRBV19 and J usage is TRBJ2-7; D is undetermined. This CDR3 region has 14 residues. The germline V gene encodes CDR1 LNHDA and CDR2 SQIVND (reference sequence). Trimming took 1 base from V and 3 from J, leaving 10 bases between them. CDR3 region: CASSIGVGFYEQYF. CDR3 sequence (DNA): TGTGCCAGTAGTATAGGGGTAGGTTTCTACGAGCAGTACTTC.

V and J are TRBV6-5 and TRBJ1-4, with 7 bases identical to TRBD1. Germline CDR1 reads MNHEY; CDR2 reads SVGAGI. Trimming at V came to 2 bases and at J to 8 bases, leaving 5 bases not matched to a gene. The CDR3 length is 14 residues. The CDR3 is CASSYDRVLEKLFF. The CDR3 DNA follows: TGTGCCAGCAGTTACGACAGGGTACTCGAAAAACTGTTTTTT.

This chain links TRBV10-3 with TRBJ1-6; 8 nucleotides agree with TRBD1. The CDR3 has 15 amino acids. Germline CDR1 and CDR2: ENHRY and SYGVKD. V shed 2 bases and J 7 bases; nucleotides not matched to a gene: 4. This chain's CDR3 is CAISEGQGQNSPLHF. The CDR3, as DNA: TGTGCCATCAGTGAGGGACAGGGACAAAATTCACCCCTCCACTTT.

The rearrangement uses TRBV19 and TRBJ1-5; 8 bases agree with TRBD1. CDR1 and CDR2 from the germline V gene are LNHDA and SQIVND (reference sequence). J gave up 6 bases and V 1 base, and 5 bases lay outside the gene matches. The CDR3 length is 15 residues. The CDR3 loop is CASSIGRGPGQPQHF. The CDR3 DNA sequence: TGTGCCAGTAGTATAGGCAGGGGGCCCGGTCAGCCCCAGCATTTT.

This chain uses TRBV7-2 with TRBJ2-2, with D hard to call. The CDR3 has 14 amino acids. Trimming pared 2 bases from V and 2 bases from J, leaving 6 bases between. CDR1 and CDR2 from the germline V gene are SGHTA and FQGNSA. CDR3 region: CASSLNPNTGELFF. The CDR3 DNA follows: TGTGCCAGCAGCTTAAACCCAAACACCGGGGAGCTGTTTTTT.